These 14 T cell receptor beta chains were sequenced from one sample in a study of T cell repertoires in aging, cancer and after chemotherapy. Peripheral blood genomic DNA, not sorted cells or RNA, was the template. A mixed TRB-A/B primer pool amplified rearranged TRB by multiplex touch-down PCR. TCRdb passed the multiplex PCR reads through MiXCR, listing each CDR3 protein once. Of some 19,000 distinct CDR3 sequences in the sample, about 37% were seen once. Sequencing was done on a sample of blood. These receptors came from a human donor with a solid tumor.

Within the sample, this clonotype is medium-sized. The CDR3, as DNA: TGTGCCAGTAGTATGGTGAGGCGAGGGGTGGACACCGGGGAGCTGTTTTTT. This codes for CASSMVRRGVDTGELFF. This chain joins TRBV19 and TRBJ2-2; D is tentatively TRBD1 or TRBD2 (5 bases each). The CDR3 is 17 amino acids. V was pared by 3 bases and J by 3 bases, with 17 bases between. The germline V gene encodes CDR1 LNHDA and CDR2 SQIVND (reference sequence).

In this sample, this clonotype turned up a few times. One end of the junction does not line up with germline, which may come from a read error. The V and J genes are TRBV6-5 and TRBJ1-3, with D perhaps matching TRBD1 (6 bases). The CDR3 sequence is 9 residues long. Germline CDR1 reads MNHEY; CDR2 reads SVGAGI. DNA of the CDR3: TGTGCCAGCGTTTCGGGACACCATTTT. This codes for CASVSGHHF.

V and J are TRBV13 and TRBJ2-2; TRBD2 aligns across 13 bases. The CDR3 sequence is 16 residues long. Germline assignment: CDR1 PRHDT and CDR2 FYEKMQ (reference sequence). V lost 5 bases to trimming and J lost 5 bases; unmatched junction nucleotides: 5. Here the CDR3 reads CASSPPGLAGTGELFF. The DNA for the CDR3 is TGTGCCAGCAGCCCGCCGGGACTAGCGGGGACCGGGGAGCTGTTTTTT. The variable domain in full, with the rest retrieved from reference TRBV13 and TRBJ2-2, is AAGVIQSPRHLIKEKRETATLKCYPIPRHDTVYWYQQGPGQDPQFLISFYEKMQSDKGSIPDRFSAQQFSDYHSELNMSSLELGDSALYFCASSPPGLAGTGELFFGEGSRLTVL.

The chain carries TRBV15 and TRBJ1-5; D is undetermined. V was pared by 0 bases and J by 7 bases, with 4 bases between. CDR1 LNHNV and CDR2 YYDKDF come from the germline V gene (reference sequence). CDR3 length equals 12 residues. CDR3 amino acids: CATSRDQQPQHF. In DNA form, the CDR3 reads TGTGCCACCAGCAGAGATCAGCAGCCCCAGCATTTT. Based on the CDR3 plus reference TRBV15 and TRBJ1-5, the full variable domain is DAMVIQNPRYQVTQFGKPVTLSCSQTLNHNVMYWYQQKSSQAPKLLFHYYDKDFNNEADTPDNFQSRRPNTSFCFLDIRSPGLGDTAMYLCATSRDQQPQHFGDGTRLSIL.

V and J are TRBV5-4 and TRBJ2-3, with D maybe TRBD2 (6 bases). The germline CDR1 and CDR2 sequences are SGHNT and YYREEE (reference sequence). The CDR3 is 15 amino acids. The V end was cut by 4 bases, the J end by 0 bases, with 12 bases between. The CDR3 nucleotides read TGTGCCAGCAGCCCTGGGGGGACTAGCACAGATACGCAGTATTTT. This codes for CASSPGGTSTDTQYF.

The genes are TRBV5-5 and TRBJ2-1; D uncertain. The length of the CDR3 is 16 residues. CDR1 and CDR2 from the germline V gene are SGHKS and YYEKEE (reference sequence). Trimming shortened V by 0 bases and J by 3 bases, and 13 bases separated the two germline ends. In nucleotides, the CDR3 is TGTGCCAGCAGCTTGGAATGGCAGGATTACTACAATGAGCAGTTCTTC. Amino acids: CASSLEWQDYYNEQFF.

A remark on this clonotype: This could be a read error, since a much larger clone is one nucleotide away. V is TRBV29-1 and J is TRBJ2-1; the match to TRBD2 covers 9 bases. The CDR3 runs 13 residues. CDR1 is SQVTM, CDR2 ANQGSEA, per germline. In nucleotides, the CDR3 is TGCAGCGTTGGAACTAGCGGGCACAATGAGGAGTTCTTC. Amino acid sequence: CSVGTSGHNEEFF.

The chain uses TRBV12-3 or TRBV12-4 and TRBJ2-7, with 8 positions matching TRBD2. The CDR3 contains 13 residues. Trimming cost V 4 bases and J 6 bases; bases outside gene matches: 5. The CDR3, as DNA: TGTGCCAGCAGTTCGTTTAGCGGGACCGAGCAGTACTTC. It translates to CASSSFSGTEQYF.

This chain uses TRBV30 with TRBJ2-3; D is undetermined. CDR1 is GTSNPN, CDR2 SVGIG, per germline (reference sequence). Trimming pared 3 bases from V and 0 bases from J, leaving 4 bases between. This CDR3 spans 12 amino acids. The CDR3 here is CAWSGSTDTQYF. For the CDR3, the DNA is TGTGCCTGGAGCGGGAGCACAGATACGCAGTATTTT.

The chain joins TRBV18 to TRBJ2-5; TRBD2 matches at 8 bases. The CDR3 length is 16 residues. Germline CDR1 KGHSH, CDR2 LQKENI. V shed 1 base, J shed 5 bases, and the junction held 9 bases outside the gene matches. The CDR3 DNA is TGTGCCAGCTCACCACTCGGGAGGGGTCTGGGGGAGACCCAGTACTTC. Protein product: CASSPLGRGLGETQYF.

The J gene is TRBJ1-2, the V gene TRBV15; D perhaps matches TRBD1 (6 bases). Germline V gives CDR1 LNHNV, CDR2 YYDKDF (reference sequence). This CDR3 has 12 residues. V gave up 3 bases and J gave up 10 bases, with 12 bases separating them. The CDR3 loop reads CATSRGARDYTF. In DNA, the CDR3 is TGTGCCACCAGCAGGGGGGCACGCGACTACACCTTC.

This clonotype is medium-sized by share. The chain is built from TRBV15 and TRBJ1-6, with 7 bases matching TRBD1. CDR3 length: 15 residues. The trim removed 2 bases at V and 5 bases at J, leaving 3 bases unmatched. The germline V gene encodes CDR1 LNHNV and CDR2 YYDKDF (reference sequence). The CDR3 bases are TGTGCCACCAGCAGAATCGACAGGGATAATTCACCCCTCCACTTT. Encoded protein: CATSRIDRDNSPLHF.

The J gene is TRBJ2-7, the V gene TRBV6-2 or TRBV6-3; 11 bases map to TRBD2. The V gene's germline CDR1 is MNHEY and CDR2 SVGEGT. V was pared by 5 bases and J by 4 bases, with 7 bases of the junction left unmatched. The CDR3 spans 15 residues. For the CDR3, the DNA is TGTGCCAGCAGTCCCAGACTAGCGGGACTGTACGAGCAGTACTTC. As protein: CASSPRLAGLYEQYF.

In this sample, this clonotype is medium-sized. This chain connects TRBV29-1 to TRBJ2-6; TRBD1 is a possible D gene (7 bases). The CDR3 is made up of 16 amino acids. In germline, CDR1 is SQVTM, CDR2 ANQGSEA. Trimming removed 6 bases from V and 0 bases from J, with 15 bases in between. The CDR3 here is CSVAGTAGSGANVLTF. The CDR3 DNA follows: TGCAGCGTCGCCGGGACAGCGGGCTCTGGGGCCAACGTCCTGACTTTC.